These 10 T cell receptor beta chains came from one sample sequenced in a study of blood T cell repertoires in COVID-19. Repertoires were generated with immunoSEQ multiplex PCR, while TCRdb's copy carries only in-frame clones and drops some. In the table there are 300,000 to 350,000 clones, approximately 90% of which are singletons. Sample: peripheral blood. The receptor set was obtained from a young woman with COVID-19, enrolled during active disease.

The chain recombines TRBV3-1 (or the pseudogene TRBV3-2) with TRBJ2-7; D is possibly TRBD1 (5 bases). The V end lost 1 base, the J end lost 4 bases, and 14 bases lay between the germline ends. The germline V gene encodes CDR1 LGHDT and CDR2 YNNKEL (reference sequence). The CDR3 has 15 amino acids. The CDR3 region has the DNA TGTGCCAGCAGCCAAGTGGGGCTCAAAGGGTACGAGCAGTACTTC. It is translated as CASSQVGLKGYEQYF.

CDR3 in DNA: TGTGCCAGTAGGGCGGTCGGGGATGAGCAGTTCTTC. This codes for CASRAVGDEQFF. The genes are TRBV19 and TRBJ2-1; D might be TRBD2 (5 bases). This CDR3 has 12 residues. Trimming pared 6 bases from V and 8 bases from J, leaving 11 bases between. Germline V CDR1 and CDR2: LNHDA, SQIVND (reference sequence).

This chain uses TRBV28 with TRBJ2-7; a weak D match, TRBD1 (5 bases). CDR1 MDHEN and CDR2 SYDVKM come from the germline V gene. The CDR3 is 12 amino acids. V lost 8 bases and J 2 bases, leaving 10 bases between the germline ends. In DNA form, the CDR3 reads TGTGCCAGCGATTCAGGGACCTACGAGCAGTACTTC. Protein: CASDSGTYEQYF.

The V gene is TRBV15, the J gene TRBJ2-2, with D perhaps matching TRBD2 (6 bases). The CDR3 is 17 residues long. Germline CDR1 is LNHNV and CDR2 is YYDKDF (reference sequence). The V and J ends lost 1 base and 6 bases respectively, with 18 bases between them. CDR3 DNA sequence: TGTGCCACCAGCAGAGCCCTTAGAGCGGGCCTTGCCGGGGAGCTGTTTTTT. Its protein product is CATSRALRAGLAGELFF.

The chain links TRBV5-5 to TRBJ2-1, with 10 bases identical to TRBD2. The J segment lost 7 bases and the V segment lost 0 bases, leaving 7 bases of the junction unmatched. This CDR3 is built from 16 residues. Germline assignment: CDR1 SGHKS and CDR2 YYEKEE (reference sequence). The CDR3 here is CASSLAGLAGVNEQFF. The CDR3 region has the DNA TGTGCCAGCAGCTTGGCGGGTCTAGCGGGAGTAAATGAGCAGTTCTTC. The full variable domain, rest sourced from reference TRBV5-5 and TRBJ2-1, is DAGVTQSPTHLIKTRGQQVTLRCSPISGHKSVSWYQQVLGQGPQFIFQYYEKEERGRGNFPDRFSARQFPNYSSELNVNALLLGDSALYLCASSLAGLAGVNEQFFGPGTRLTVL.

The J gene is TRBJ2-7, the V gene TRBV27; D perhaps matches TRBD1 (6 bases). V lost 7 bases and J 5 bases, leaving 15 bases between the germline ends. The CDR3 covers 13 residues. The germline CDR1 and CDR2 sequences are MNHEY and SMNVEV (reference sequence). CDR3 nucleotides: TGTGCCAGCAAGGTGGGGGCTTCCAACGAGCAGTACTTC. Protein product: CASKVGASNEQYF.

This CDR3 is CASSATGGAEAFF. The CDR3 bases are TGTGCCAGCAGCGCCACGGGGGGGGCTGAAGCTTTCTTT. The chain recombines TRBV9 with TRBJ1-1, with D perhaps matching TRBD1 (5 bases). The V end lost 3 bases, the J end lost 6 bases, and 12 bases lay between the germline ends. The CDR3 runs to 13 residues. CDR1 is SGDLS and CDR2 is YYNGEE in the germline V gene.

This chain joins TRBV2 and TRBJ1-2, with TRBD1 matching over 10 bases. V lost 8 bases to trimming and J lost 10 bases; unmatched junction nucleotides: 10. The CDR3 consists of 13 residues. CDR1 SNHLY and CDR2 FYNNEI come from the germline V gene. The CDR3 sequence is CASPRTGGMFYTF. In nucleotides, the CDR3 is TGTGCCAGCCCGAGGACAGGGGGGATGTTCTACACCTTC. The complete variable domain, with remaining parts taken from reference TRBV2 and TRBJ1-2, reads EPEVTQTPSHQVTQMGQEVILRCVPISNHLYFYWYRQILGQKVEFLVSFYNNEISEKSEIFDDQFSVERPDGSNFTLKIRSTKLEDSAMYFCASPRTGGMFYTFGSGTRLTVV.

The chain links TRBV9 to TRBJ1-3, with D possibly matching TRBD1 (6 bases). The V and J ends lost 7 bases and 2 bases respectively, with 16 bases between them. Germline CDR1 and CDR2: SGDLS and YYNGEE. The CDR3 is 15 residues long. As DNA, the CDR3 is TGTGCCAGCGGACCAATACAGGGTCCTGGAAACACCATATATTTT. It yields the protein CASGPIQGPGNTIYF.

The chain combines TRBV4-1 with TRBJ2-7, with TRBD2 identical over 9 bases. V gave up 2 bases and J gave up 4 bases; unmatched junction bases: 6. The germline gives CDR1 MGHRA, CDR2 YSYEKL. There are 15 residues in the CDR3. The CDR3 sequence is CASSQPPAGGYEQYF. The CDR3 coding sequence is TGCGCCAGCAGCCAACCCCCAGCGGGAGGATACGAGCAGTACTTC.